This T cell receptor (beta chain) was sequenced during a study of CD8+ T cells in alopecia areata. Trimming pared 1 base from V and 1 base from J, leaving 10 bases between. Germline lookup yields CDR1 SGHVS and CDR2 FQNEAQ. This CDR3 has 16 amino acids. A remark on this clone: Its target is unknown.

Stated treatment: oral pan-JAK inhibitor, 5-10 mg twice daily. The sequencing template was cDNA reverse transcribed from extracted RNA. Assay: immunoSEQ multiplex PCR; the TCRdb copy retains only in-frame clones and omits some. The repertoire holds over 100,000 clones, 53% seen once, with about 0.5% in the top ten. Study-level points and caveats: Throughout tofacitinib, many expanded lesional clones continued to persist in scalp and blood.

This receptor was identified in a human donor with alopecia areata. The rearrangement links TRBV7-8 to TRBJ2-2; D is undetermined. The material was CD4+ T cells sorted from blood, obtained at week 4, from a patient treated with tofacitinib. The CDR3 reads CASSLVVELNTGELFF. For the CDR3, the DNA is TGTGCCAGCAGCTTAGTGGTAGAGCTGAACACCGGGGAGCTGTTTTTT.